This TCR beta chain was recorded in a study of T-cell reconstitution after alpha-beta-depleted transplantation in children (dated by TCRdb to the mid-2010s). Study-wide context: The study quantitatively tracked T-cell immune reconstitution after TCRalphabeta/CD19-depleted allogeneic hematopoietic cell transplantation in children using TCR repertoire profiling.

Broader findings and caveats from the paper: In some patients, high TCRbeta diversity at day 60 was attributed to recipient T cells and intrathymic progenitors that had survived conditioning. Over subsequent months, a decline in hyperexpanded clone frequencies was noted, and after one year, T-cell counts and TCRbeta diversity were mostly ascribed to newly produced T cells. Apparently early alphabetaT-cell count recovery about two months after transplant reportedly relied on only several hundred rapidly expanded clones derived from non-depleted graft cells.

Many counts were recorded for this clonotype. There is no known antigen for this receptor. No per-base quality is available; no much larger clone lies one base away. The library came from PCR. The reads were generated on an Illumina HiSeq 2500. Molecular barcoding was employed in the preparation of TCR libraries, with unique molecular identifiers being used to normalize TCRbeta repertoire quantification. TCRdb took the public reads, trimmed them with fastp at Q25, ran MiXCR for clone calling and kept in-frame beta chains. Rows are combined by CDR3 protein, so each entry shows the most common genes and DNA. In this sample the table shows nearly 250,000 distinct CDR3 sequences, roughly 8.2% of which occur a single time. The top ten hold roughly 5.8% of the sample. Taken from the germline V gene (reference sequence), the CDR1 and CDR2 loops are DFQATT and SNEGSKA. Counted from cysteine to phenylalanine, this CDR3 has 16 amino acids. Only the CDR3 DNA is retained, 48 bases long and in frame from the first base. The junction shows trimming of 2 bases on V and 4 bases on J, and the gene matches do not reach 10 bases of it.

The treatment or condition label for this specimen denotes: allogeneic hematopoietic cell transplantation with graft depleted of TCRalphabeta T cells and CD19 B cells. TCRalphabeta/CD19-depleted allogeneic hematopoietic cell grafts were given to the transplant recipients, all of whom were children. The V and J segments used are TRBV20-1 and TRBJ2-1, with 8 junctional bases fitting TRBD2. The receptor was isolated from a male patient younger than 18 who had a stem cell transplant for acute lymphoblastic leukemia, so the T cells may come from the graft donor. The material was PBMCs, mostly from graft donor cells, obtained 180 days after TCRalphabeta/CD19-depleted stem cell transplant. The CDR3 here reads CSARPFGGATYNEQFF. The DNA reads TGCAGTGCTAGACCCTTCGGGGGGGCCACTTACAATGAGCAGTTCTTC.